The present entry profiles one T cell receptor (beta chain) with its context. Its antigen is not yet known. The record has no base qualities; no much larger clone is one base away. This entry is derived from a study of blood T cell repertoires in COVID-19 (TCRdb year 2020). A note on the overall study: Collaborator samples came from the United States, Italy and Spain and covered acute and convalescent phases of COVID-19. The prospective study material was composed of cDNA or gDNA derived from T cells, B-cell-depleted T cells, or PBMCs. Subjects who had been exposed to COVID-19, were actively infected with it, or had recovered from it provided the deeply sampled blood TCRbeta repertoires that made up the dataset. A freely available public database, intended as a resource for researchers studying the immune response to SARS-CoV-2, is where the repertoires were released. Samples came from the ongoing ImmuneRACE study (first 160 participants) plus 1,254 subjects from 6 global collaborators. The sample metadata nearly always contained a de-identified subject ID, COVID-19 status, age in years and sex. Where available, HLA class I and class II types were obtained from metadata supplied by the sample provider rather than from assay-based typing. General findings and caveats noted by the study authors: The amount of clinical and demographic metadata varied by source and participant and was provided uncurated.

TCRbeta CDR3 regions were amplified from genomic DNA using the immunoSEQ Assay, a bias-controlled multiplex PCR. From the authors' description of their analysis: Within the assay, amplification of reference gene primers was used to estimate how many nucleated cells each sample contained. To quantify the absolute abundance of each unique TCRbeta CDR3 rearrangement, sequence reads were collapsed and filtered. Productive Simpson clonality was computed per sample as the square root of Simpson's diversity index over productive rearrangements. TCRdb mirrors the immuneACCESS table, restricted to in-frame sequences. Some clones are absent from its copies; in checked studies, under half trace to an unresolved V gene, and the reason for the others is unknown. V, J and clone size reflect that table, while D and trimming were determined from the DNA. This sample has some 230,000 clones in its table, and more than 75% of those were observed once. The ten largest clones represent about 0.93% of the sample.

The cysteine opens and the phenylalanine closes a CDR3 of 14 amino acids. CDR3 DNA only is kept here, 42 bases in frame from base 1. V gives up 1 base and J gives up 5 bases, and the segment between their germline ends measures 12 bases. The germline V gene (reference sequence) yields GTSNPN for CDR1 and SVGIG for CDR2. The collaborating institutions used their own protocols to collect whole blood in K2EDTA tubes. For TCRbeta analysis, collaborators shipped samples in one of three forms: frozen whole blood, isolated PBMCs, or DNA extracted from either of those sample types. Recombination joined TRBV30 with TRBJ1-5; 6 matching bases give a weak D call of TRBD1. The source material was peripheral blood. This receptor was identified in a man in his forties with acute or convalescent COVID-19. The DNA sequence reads TGTGCCTGGAGTGAGGGCAGGGGAGATCAGCCCCAGCATTTT. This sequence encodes CAWSEGRGDQPQHF. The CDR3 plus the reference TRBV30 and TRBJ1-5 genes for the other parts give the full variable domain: SQTIHQWPATLVQPVGSPLSLECTVEGTSNPNLYWYRQAAGRGLQLLFYSVGIGQISSEVPQNLSASRPQDRQFILSSKKLLLSDSGFYLCAWSEGRGDQPQHFGDGTRLSIL.